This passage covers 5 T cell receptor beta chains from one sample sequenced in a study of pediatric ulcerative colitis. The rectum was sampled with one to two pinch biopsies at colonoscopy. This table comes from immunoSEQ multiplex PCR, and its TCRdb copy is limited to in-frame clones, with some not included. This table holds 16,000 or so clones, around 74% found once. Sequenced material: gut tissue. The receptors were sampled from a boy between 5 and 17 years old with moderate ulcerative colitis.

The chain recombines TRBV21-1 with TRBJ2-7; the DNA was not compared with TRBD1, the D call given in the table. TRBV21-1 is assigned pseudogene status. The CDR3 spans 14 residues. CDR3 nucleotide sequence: TGTGCCAGCAGCAAAGTAAGGGGATCCTACGAGCAGTACTTC. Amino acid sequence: CASSKVRGSYEQYF.

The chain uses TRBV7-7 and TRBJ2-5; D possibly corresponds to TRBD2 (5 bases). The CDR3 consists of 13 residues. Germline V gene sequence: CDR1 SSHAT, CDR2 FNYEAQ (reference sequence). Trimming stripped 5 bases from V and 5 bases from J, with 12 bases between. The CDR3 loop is CASSAVTGETQYF. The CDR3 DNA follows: TGTGCCAGCAGCGCAGTCACGGGGGAGACCCAGTACTTC.

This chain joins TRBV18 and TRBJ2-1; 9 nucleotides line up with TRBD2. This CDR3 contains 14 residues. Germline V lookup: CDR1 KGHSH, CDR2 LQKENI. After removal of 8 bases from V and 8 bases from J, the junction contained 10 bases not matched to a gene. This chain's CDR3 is CASDLSGRGYEQFF. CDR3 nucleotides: TGTGCCAGCGACCTTAGCGGGAGAGGGTATGAGCAGTTCTTC.

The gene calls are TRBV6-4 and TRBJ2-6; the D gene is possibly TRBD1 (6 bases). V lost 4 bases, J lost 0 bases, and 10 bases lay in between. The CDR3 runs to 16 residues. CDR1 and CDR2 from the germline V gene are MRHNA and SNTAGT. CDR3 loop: CASSVTGNSGANVLTF. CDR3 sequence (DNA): TGTGCCAGCAGTGTCACAGGGAACTCTGGGGCCAACGTCCTGACTTTC.

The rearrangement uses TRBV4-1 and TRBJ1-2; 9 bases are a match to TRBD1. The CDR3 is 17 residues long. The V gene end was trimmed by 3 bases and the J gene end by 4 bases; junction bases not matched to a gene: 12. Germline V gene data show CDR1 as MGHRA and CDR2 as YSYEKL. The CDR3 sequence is CASSHSGQGALVYGYTF. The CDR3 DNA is TGCGCCAGCAGCCATTCGGGACAGGGAGCCCTTGTCTATGGCTACACCTTC.